The 26 T cell receptor beta chains below come from one sample, sequenced in a study of CD8+ T cells in alopecia areata. cDNA prepared by RNA extraction and subsequent reverse transcription served as the template for sequencing. The protocol was immunoSEQ multiplex PCR, while the TCRdb copy is restricted to in-frame clones and leaves out a portion. The sample consists of 75,000 to 85,000 clones, around 65% of them appearing once. Treatment reported: oral pan-JAK inhibitor, 5-10 mg twice daily. The source material was CD8+ T cells sorted from blood, sampled at week 24, from a patient treated with tofacitinib. The source is a human donor with alopecia areata.

The V gene is TRBV29-1, the J gene TRBJ2-5, with TRBD2 matching 7 bases. V was clipped by 6 bases and J by 4 bases; unmatched bases: 8. In germline, CDR1 is SQVTM, CDR2 ANQGSEA. This CDR3 is 13 amino acids long. CDR3 sequence (DNA): TGCAGCGTCGAGGGGCGGGAGATAGAGACCCAGTACTTC. Its protein product is CSVEGREIETQYF.

The rearrangement links TRBV6-5 to TRBJ2-5; D is unclear. The germline gives CDR1 MNHEY, CDR2 SVGAGI. The V and J ends lost 2 bases and 1 base respectively, with 8 bases between them. The CDR3 consists of 14 residues. The CDR3 nucleotides read TGTGCCAGCAGTTACACGGACGCCCAAGAGACCCAGTACTTC. Its translation: CASSYTDAQETQYF.

V usage is TRBV25-1 and J usage is TRBJ2-5, with D perhaps matching TRBD1 (6 bases). This CDR3 spans 16 amino acids. The V end lost 2 bases, the J end lost 0 bases, and 13 bases lay between the germline ends. Germline-derived CDR1 and CDR2 are MGHDK and SYGVNS. Written as DNA, the CDR3 is TGTGCCAGCAGTGAAACAACGACAGGATACCAAGAGACCCAGTACTTC. Amino acids: CASSETTTGYQETQYF.

V and J are TRBV6-5 and TRBJ2-3, with 10 bases identical to TRBD1. The CDR3 runs 16 residues. Germline assignment: CDR1 MNHEY and CDR2 SVGAGI. Trimming removed 4 bases from V and 0 bases from J; junction bases left unmatched: 4. CDR3 protein: CASSFGQGGSTDTQYF. The CDR3 DNA is TGTGCCAGCAGTTTCGGACAGGGGGGGAGCACAGATACGCAGTATTTT.

The rearrangement uses TRBV2 and TRBJ2-6, with 11 nucleotides matching TRBD1. J gave up 1 base and V 6 bases, and 2 bases lay outside the gene matches. The germline V gene encodes CDR1 SNHLY and CDR2 FYNNEI. The CDR3 loop spans 16 amino acids. This CDR3 is CASSRDRGSGANVLTF. CDR3 DNA sequence: TGTGCCAGCAGCCGGGACAGGGGGTCTGGGGCCAACGTCCTGACTTTC.

The chain employs TRBV28 and TRBJ2-7, with a weak D call TRBD1 (6 bases). The length of the CDR3 is 14 residues. Germline V CDR1 and CDR2: MDHEN, SYDVKM. V gave up 3 bases and J gave up 2 bases, with 11 bases separating them. Here the CDR3 reads CASSFPGHTYEQYF. In DNA form, the CDR3 reads TGTGCCAGCAGTTTTCCGGGACATACCTACGAGCAGTACTTC.

The V gene is TRBV28, the J gene TRBJ2-7; TRBD1 matches at 10 bases. The germline V gene encodes CDR1 MDHEN and CDR2 SYDVKM. The CDR3 has 14 residues. J lost 4 bases, V lost 7 bases, and 7 bases had no gene match. CDR3 in amino acids: CASTQTGGGYEQYF. CDR3 sequence (DNA): TGTGCCAGCACCCAGACAGGGGGCGGTTACGAGCAGTACTTC.

This rearrangement joins TRBV4-3 to TRBJ2-5; no clear D gene. Germline assignment: CDR1 LGHNA and CDR2 YSLEER. V dropped 0 bases and J dropped 0 bases, with 8 bases sitting between them. The CDR3 runs to 15 residues. CDR3 nucleotides: TGCGCCAGCAGCCAAGATCTCCGGGACCAAGAGACCCAGTACTTC. This encodes CASSQDLRDQETQYF.

This chain joins TRBV6-5 and TRBJ2-3; 9 nucleotides line up with TRBD1. V lost 5 bases and J lost 5; bases outside the gene matches: 5. The germline V gene encodes CDR1 MNHEY and CDR2 SVGAGI. This CDR3 comprises 14 residues. In DNA, the CDR3 is TGTGCCAGCAGTGGGACAGGGATGCAAGATACGCAGTATTTT. It is translated as CASSGTGMQDTQYF.

The chain is built from TRBV4-1 and TRBJ2-5, with 8 bases matching TRBD1. From germline, CDR1 is MGHRA and CDR2 YSYEKL. The CDR3 loop spans 15 amino acids. The J segment lost 5 bases and the V segment lost 2 bases, leaving 7 bases of the junction unmatched. The CDR3 DNA is TGCGCCAGCAGCCAAAGATCAGGGGGCCACGAGACCCAGTACTTC. Protein product: CASSQRSGGHETQYF.

This clone was counted between two and nine times. The chain employs TRBV7-8 and TRBJ1-2, with 7 nucleotides matching TRBD1. The CDR3 is 15 amino acids. V dropped 6 bases and J dropped 2; count of bases not matched to a gene: 9. Germline V gene sequence: CDR1 SGHVS, CDR2 FQNEAQ. The CDR3 sequence: CASSPAGTANYGYTF. In DNA, the CDR3 is TGTGCCAGCAGTCCTGCCGGGACAGCAAACTATGGCTACACCTTC.

The chain has TRBV27 and TRBJ1-1; 7 bases match TRBD1. With 2 bases clipped from V and 0 bases from J, the junction kept 3 bases outside the gene matches. The CDR3 sequence is 15 residues long. Germline V CDR1 and CDR2: MNHEY, SMNVEV (reference sequence). The DNA of the CDR3 is TGTGCCAGCAGTTTACTCGACAGGGTGAACACTGAAGCTTTCTTT. It specifies CASSLLDRVNTEAFF.

V and J are TRBV4-1 and TRBJ1-5; no definite D call. The CDR3 has 14 amino acids. The ends were cut back, 0 bases at V and 3 bases at J, with 6 bases in the middle. Germline V gene sequence: CDR1 MGHRA, CDR2 YSYEKL. The CDR3 nucleotides are TGCGCCAGCAGCCAAGACCAGGACAATCAGCCCCAGCATTTT. Translating gives CASSQDQDNQPQHF.

This clone was counted only a few times. The V and J genes are TRBV5-6 and TRBJ2-7, with D tentatively TRBD1 (5 bases). Trimming left V 5 bases short and J 3 bases short, with 21 bases between. There are 16 residues in the CDR3. Germline assignment: CDR1 SGHDT and CDR2 YYEEEE. DNA for the CDR3: TGTGCCAGCAGTTCTTGGGGCGACCTTGTGGACTACGAGCAGTACTTC. Its translation: CASSSWGDLVDYEQYF.

This clone occurred once. V is TRBV11-2 and J is TRBJ2-1; D is unclear. The CDR3 extends over 11 amino acids. CDR1 and CDR2 from the germline V gene are SGHAT and FQNNGV. The V gene lost 2 bases and the J gene lost 7 bases, with 3 bases spanning the gap. The CDR3 region has the DNA TGTGCCAGCAGCTTAACTAATGAGCAGTTCTTC. Translating gives CASSLTNEQFF.

This clone was seen only a few times. The chain uses TRBV6-6 and TRBJ2-7; tentatively, D is TRBD1 or TRBD2 (5 bases each). CDR1 and CDR2 from the germline V gene are MNHNY and SVGAGI (reference sequence). The CDR3 is 15 amino acids. V gave up 6 bases and J gave up 3 bases, with 18 bases separating them. CDR3 bases: TGTGCCAGCAGGCAGCTCGGGACCTATCACTACGAGCAGTACTTC. This encodes CASRQLGTYHYEQYF.

The J gene is TRBJ2-1, the V gene TRBV27; tentatively, D is TRBD1 (6 bases). V lost 2 bases, J lost 2 bases, and 10 bases lay in between. There are 15 residues in the CDR3. Germline values: CDR1 MNHEY, CDR2 SMNVEV (reference sequence). CDR3 nucleotide sequence: TGTGCCAGCAGTTTAGGGGGCCCGACCTACAATGAGCAGTTCTTC. Its translation: CASSLGGPTYNEQFF.

V is TRBV29-1 and J is TRBJ1-2; D gene uncertain. V was shortened by 4 bases and J by 0 bases, with 6 bases between the two germline ends. Germline lookup yields CDR1 SQVTM and CDR2 ANQGSEA. The CDR3 contains 12 residues. The DNA for the CDR3 is TGCAGCGTTGGCGGTACTAACTATGGCTACACCTTC. It encodes CSVGGTNYGYTF.

The chain couples TRBV20-1 to TRBJ1-2; D may be TRBD1 (6 bases). Trimming left V 3 bases short and J 8 bases short, with 10 bases between. The CDR3 is 11 residues long. The germline V gene has CDR1 DFQATT and CDR2 SNEGSKA (reference sequence). CDR3 sequence reads: CSARRQDGYTF. In DNA, the CDR3 is TGCAGTGCTAGGAGACAGGACGGCTACACCTTC.

The chain links TRBV7-9 to TRBJ2-3; D might be TRBD1 (5 bases). The V end was cut by 3 bases, the J end by 1 base, with 14 bases between. From germline, CDR1 is SEHNR and CDR2 FQNEAQ (reference sequence). The CDR3 extends over 16 amino acids. The CDR3, as DNA: TGTGCCAGCAGCTTTTCTACAGGACCCGGCACAGATACGCAGTATTTT. Its protein is CASSFSTGPGTDTQYF.

This clone was seen once. The J gene is TRBJ2-5, the V gene TRBV5-6, with unresolved D. There are 14 residues in the CDR3. Between the trimmed V and J ends, which lost 3 bases and 3 bases, there was a span of 12 bases. Per germline, CDR1 SGHDT and CDR2 YYEEEE. CDR3 bases: TGTGCCAGCAGCTCCCTCTTGGGGAAAGAGACCCAGTACTTC. It is translated as CASSSLLGKETQYF.

The chain is built from TRBV5-1 and TRBJ2-7; possible D gene TRBD2, 6 bases. The germline gives CDR1 SGHRS, CDR2 YFSETQ. V gave up 7 bases and J gave up 1 base, with 18 bases separating them. The CDR3 has 15 residues. The CDR3 sequence is CASGAGRGESYEQYF. CDR3 coding DNA: TGCGCCAGCGGGGCCGGGCGGGGAGAGTCCTACGAGCAGTACTTC.

The rearrangement links TRBV29-1 to TRBJ2-1; TRBD1 agrees at 8 bases. V was pared by 5 bases and J by 4 bases, with 7 bases of the junction left unmatched. The CDR3 runs to 14 residues. Looked up from germline, CDR1 is SQVTM and CDR2 is ANQGSEA. For the CDR3, the DNA is TGCAGCGTTTTAAGAACAGGGGGATACAATGAGCAGTTCTTC. Translation: CSVLRTGGYNEQFF.

The rearrangement joins TRBV5-1 to TRBJ2-7, with D possibly TRBD1 on 5 matching bases. Germline V gene sequence: CDR1 SGHRS, CDR2 YFSETQ. V was clipped by 4 bases and J by 2 bases, with 10 bases between them. This CDR3 region has 13 residues. DNA of the CDR3: TGCGCCAGCAGCCCGGACAAGCCCTACGAGCAGTACTTC. Amino acids: CASSPDKPYEQYF.

This clone was counted between two and nine times. This rearrangement joins TRBV19 to TRBJ2-2, with D possibly being TRBD1 (6 bases). Germline lookup yields CDR1 LNHDA and CDR2 SQIVND (reference sequence). Trimming stripped 5 bases from V and 0 bases from J, with 16 bases between. The CDR3 has 17 amino acids. The DNA of the CDR3 is TGTGCCAGTAGTCCCGCCCTCCCAGGGGCGAACACCGGGGAGCTGTTTTTT. Amino acid sequence: CASSPALPGANTGELFF.

The CDR3 DNA sequence: TGCGCCAGCAGCCTTGGGACAGGGGGCAATGAGCAGTTCTTC. It codes for CASSLGTGGNEQFF. The rearrangement joins TRBV5-1 to TRBJ2-1; 11 bases are shared with TRBD1. The CDR3 is 14 residues long. The V and J ends lost 4 bases and 6 bases, in that order; junction bases with no gene match: 3. Germline V gene sequence: CDR1 SGHRS, CDR2 YFSETQ.